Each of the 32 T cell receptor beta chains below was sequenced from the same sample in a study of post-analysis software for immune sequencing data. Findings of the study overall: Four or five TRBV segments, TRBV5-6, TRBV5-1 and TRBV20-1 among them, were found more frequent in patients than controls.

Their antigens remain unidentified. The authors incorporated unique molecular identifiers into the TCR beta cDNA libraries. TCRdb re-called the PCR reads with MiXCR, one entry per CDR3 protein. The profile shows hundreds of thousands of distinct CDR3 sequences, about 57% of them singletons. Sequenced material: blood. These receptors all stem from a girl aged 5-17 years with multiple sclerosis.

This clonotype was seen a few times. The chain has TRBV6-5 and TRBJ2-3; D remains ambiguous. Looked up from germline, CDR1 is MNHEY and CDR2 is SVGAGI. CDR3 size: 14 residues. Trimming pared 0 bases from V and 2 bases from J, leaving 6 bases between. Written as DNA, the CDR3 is TGTGCCAGCAGTTACTCGGCCTACACAGATACGCAGTATTTT. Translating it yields CASSYSAYTDTQYF.

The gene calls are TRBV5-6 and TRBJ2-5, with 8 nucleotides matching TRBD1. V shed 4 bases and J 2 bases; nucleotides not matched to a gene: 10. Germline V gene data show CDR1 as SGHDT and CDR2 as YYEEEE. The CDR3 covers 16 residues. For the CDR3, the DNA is TGTGCCAGCAGCGCCGCCGGGACAGGTGATCAAGAGACCCAGTACTTC. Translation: CASSAAGTGDQETQYF. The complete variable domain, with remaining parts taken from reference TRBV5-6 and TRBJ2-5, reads DAGVTQSPTHLIKTRGQQVTLRCSPKSGHDTVSWYQQALGQGPQFIFQYYEEEERQRGNFPDRFSGHQFPNYSSELNVNALLLGDSALYLCASSAAGTGDQETQYFGPGTRLLVL.

The CDR3 sequence: CASSRPGLEFPNEQYF. The DNA of the CDR3 is TGTGCCAGCAGCCGCCCTGGACTAGAATTTCCCAACGAGCAGTACTTC. The chain recombines TRBV7-2 with TRBJ2-4; 7 positions match TRBD2. The J call may be incorrect, as the DNA end agrees better with TRBJ2-7. The CDR3 contains 16 residues. Germline V gene sequence: CDR1 SGHTA, CDR2 FQGNSA.

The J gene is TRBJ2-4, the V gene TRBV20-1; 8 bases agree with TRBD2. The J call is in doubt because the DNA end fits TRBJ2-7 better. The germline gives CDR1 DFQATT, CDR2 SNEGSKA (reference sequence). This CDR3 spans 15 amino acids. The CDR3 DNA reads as TGCAGTGCTCCACTAGCGGCAAGAAGACCGGGCGAGCAGTACTTC. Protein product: CSAPLAARRPGEQYF.

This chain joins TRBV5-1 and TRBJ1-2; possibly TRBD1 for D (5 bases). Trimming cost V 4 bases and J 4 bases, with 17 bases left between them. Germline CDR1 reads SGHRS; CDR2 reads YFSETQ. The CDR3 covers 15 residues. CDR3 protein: CASSARTSHLYGYTF. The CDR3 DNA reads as TGCGCCAGCAGCGCTAGGACATCTCACCTCTATGGCTACACCTTC.

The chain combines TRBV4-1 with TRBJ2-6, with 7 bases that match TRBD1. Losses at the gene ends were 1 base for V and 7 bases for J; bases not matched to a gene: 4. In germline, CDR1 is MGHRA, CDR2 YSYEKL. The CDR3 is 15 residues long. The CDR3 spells CASSQVDREANVLTF. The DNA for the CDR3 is TGCGCCAGCAGCCAAGTTGACAGGGAAGCCAACGTCCTGACTTTC.

CDR3 sequence reads: CASRPRGFENTGELFF. The CDR3 DNA reads as TGTGCCAGCAGGCCCCGCGGCTTTGAGAACACCGGGGAGCTGTTTTTT. The chain couples TRBV5-6 to TRBJ2-2; D gene uncertain. Germline loops: CDR1 SGHDT, CDR2 YYEEEE. This CDR3 spans 16 amino acids. The V end was cut by 5 bases, the J end by 1 base, with 15 bases between.

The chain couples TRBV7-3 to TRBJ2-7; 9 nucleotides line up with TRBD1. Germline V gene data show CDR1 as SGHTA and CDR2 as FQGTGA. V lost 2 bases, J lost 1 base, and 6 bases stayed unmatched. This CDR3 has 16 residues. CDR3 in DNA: TGTGCCAGCAGCTTATCGACAGGGGGGCCTTCCTACGAGCAGTACTTC. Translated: CASSLSTGGPSYEQYF.

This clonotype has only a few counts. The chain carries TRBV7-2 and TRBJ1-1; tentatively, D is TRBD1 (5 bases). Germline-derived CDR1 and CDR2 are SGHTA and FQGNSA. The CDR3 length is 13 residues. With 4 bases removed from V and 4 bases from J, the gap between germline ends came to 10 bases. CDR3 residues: CASSSRVATEAFF. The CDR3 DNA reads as TGTGCCAGCAGCTCCAGGGTGGCCACTGAAGCTTTCTTT.

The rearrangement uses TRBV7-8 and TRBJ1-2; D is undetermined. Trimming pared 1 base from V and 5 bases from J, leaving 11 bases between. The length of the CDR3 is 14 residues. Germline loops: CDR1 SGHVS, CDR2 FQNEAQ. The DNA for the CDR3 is TGTGCCAGCAGCTTAGGATTAGGCCAGTATGGCTACACCTTC. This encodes CASSLGLGQYGYTF.

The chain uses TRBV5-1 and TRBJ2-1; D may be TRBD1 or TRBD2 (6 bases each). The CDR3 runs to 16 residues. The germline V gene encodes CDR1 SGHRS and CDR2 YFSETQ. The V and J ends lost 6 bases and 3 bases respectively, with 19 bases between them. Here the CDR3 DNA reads TGCGCCAGCAAAACGAGATCCGGGGGCGTCTACAATGAGCAGTTCTTC. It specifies CASKTRSGGVYNEQFF.

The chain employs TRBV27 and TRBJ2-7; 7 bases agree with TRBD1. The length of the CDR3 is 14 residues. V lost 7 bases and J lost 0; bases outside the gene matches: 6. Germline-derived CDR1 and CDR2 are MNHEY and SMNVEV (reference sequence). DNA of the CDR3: TGTGCCAGCAAACAGGGGACCCCCTCCTACGAGCAGTACTTC. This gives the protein CASKQGTPSYEQYF.

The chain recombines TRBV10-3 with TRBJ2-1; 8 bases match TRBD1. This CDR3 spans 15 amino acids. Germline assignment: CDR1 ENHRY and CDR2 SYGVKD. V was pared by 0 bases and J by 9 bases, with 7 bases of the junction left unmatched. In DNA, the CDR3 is TGTGCCATCAGTGAGTCGAAGACAGGGGCGGCTGAGCAGTTCTTC. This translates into CAISESKTGAAEQFF.

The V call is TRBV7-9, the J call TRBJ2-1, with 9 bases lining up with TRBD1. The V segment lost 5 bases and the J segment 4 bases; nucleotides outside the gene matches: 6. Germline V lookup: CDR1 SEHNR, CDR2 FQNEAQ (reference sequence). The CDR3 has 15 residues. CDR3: CASSKDRGYYNEQFF. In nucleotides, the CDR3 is TGTGCCAGCAGCAAAGACAGGGGGTATTACAATGAGCAGTTCTTC.

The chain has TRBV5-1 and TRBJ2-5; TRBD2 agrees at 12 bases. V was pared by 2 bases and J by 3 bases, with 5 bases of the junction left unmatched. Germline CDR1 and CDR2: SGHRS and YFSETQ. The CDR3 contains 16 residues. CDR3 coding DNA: TGCGCCAGCAGCTTAGGGTCTAGCGGGGGGGAAGAGACCCAGTACTTC. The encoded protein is CASSLGSSGGEETQYF.

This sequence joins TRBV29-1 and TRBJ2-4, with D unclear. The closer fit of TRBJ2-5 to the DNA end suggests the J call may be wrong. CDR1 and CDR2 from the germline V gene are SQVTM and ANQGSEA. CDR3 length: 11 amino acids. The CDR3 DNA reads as TGCAGCGTTGGCTCCCGAGAGACCCAGTACTTC. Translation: CSVGSRETQYF.

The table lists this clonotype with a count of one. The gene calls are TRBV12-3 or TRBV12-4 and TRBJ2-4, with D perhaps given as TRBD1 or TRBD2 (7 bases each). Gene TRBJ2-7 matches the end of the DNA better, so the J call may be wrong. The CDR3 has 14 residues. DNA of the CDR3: TGTGCCAGCAGTTTACAGGGGGGGCATTACGAGCAGTACTTC. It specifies CASSLQGGHYEQYF.

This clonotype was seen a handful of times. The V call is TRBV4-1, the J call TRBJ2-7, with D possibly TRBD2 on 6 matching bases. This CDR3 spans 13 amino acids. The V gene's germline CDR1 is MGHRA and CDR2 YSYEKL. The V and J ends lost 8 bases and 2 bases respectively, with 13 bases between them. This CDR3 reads CASGRGQTYEQYF. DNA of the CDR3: TGCGCCAGCGGGCGGGGTCAGACCTACGAGCAGTACTTC.

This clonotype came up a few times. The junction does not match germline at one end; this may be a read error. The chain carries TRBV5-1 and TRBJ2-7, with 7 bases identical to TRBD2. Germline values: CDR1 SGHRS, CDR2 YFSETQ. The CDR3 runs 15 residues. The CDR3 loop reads CASSFGLAVSYEQYF. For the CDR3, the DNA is TGTGCCAGCAGCTTTGGGCTAGCGGTCTCCTACGAGCAGTACTTC.

Written as DNA, the CDR3 is TGCGCCAGCAGCCACCGACAGGGGGTCAGAACCTACGAGCAGTACTTC. As protein: CASSHRQGVRTYEQYF. This chain joins TRBV5-1 and TRBJ2-7; the match to TRBD1 covers 9 bases. Germline assignment: CDR1 SGHRS and CDR2 YFSETQ. Trimming at V came to 4 bases and at J to 2 bases, leaving 10 bases not matched to a gene. The CDR3 is 16 amino acids.

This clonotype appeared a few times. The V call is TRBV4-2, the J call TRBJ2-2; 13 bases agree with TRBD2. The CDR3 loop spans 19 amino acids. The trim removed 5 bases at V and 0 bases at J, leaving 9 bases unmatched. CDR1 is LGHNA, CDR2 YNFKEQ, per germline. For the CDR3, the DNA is TGTGCCAGCAGCTCCCGGACTAGCGGGAGCCTGACGAACACCGGGGAGCTGTTTTTT. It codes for CASSSRTSGSLTNTGELFF.

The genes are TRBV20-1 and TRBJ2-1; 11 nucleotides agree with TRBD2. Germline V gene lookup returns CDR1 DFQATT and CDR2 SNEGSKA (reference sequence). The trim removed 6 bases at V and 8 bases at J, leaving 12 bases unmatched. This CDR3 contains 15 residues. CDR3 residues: CSAAQASGRIDEQFF. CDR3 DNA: TGCAGTGCGGCCCAGGCTAGCGGGAGGATCGATGAGCAGTTCTTC.

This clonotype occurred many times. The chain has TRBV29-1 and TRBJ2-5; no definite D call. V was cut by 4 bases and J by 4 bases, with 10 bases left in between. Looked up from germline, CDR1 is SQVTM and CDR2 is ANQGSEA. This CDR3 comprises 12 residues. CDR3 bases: TGCAGCGTTGTAGTGACTGGAGAGACCCAGTACTTC. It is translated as CSVVVTGETQYF.

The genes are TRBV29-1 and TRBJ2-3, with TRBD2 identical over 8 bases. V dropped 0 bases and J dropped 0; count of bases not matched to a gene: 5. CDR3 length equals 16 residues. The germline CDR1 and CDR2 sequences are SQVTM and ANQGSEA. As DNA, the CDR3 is TGCAGCGTTGAAGATGGACTAGCTGCTAGCACAGATACGCAGTATTTT. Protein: CSVEDGLAASTDTQYF.

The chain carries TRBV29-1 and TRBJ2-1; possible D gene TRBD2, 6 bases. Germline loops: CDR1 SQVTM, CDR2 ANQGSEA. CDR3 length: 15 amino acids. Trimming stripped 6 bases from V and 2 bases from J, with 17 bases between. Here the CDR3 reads CSVGGRDVAYNEQFF. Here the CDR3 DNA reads TGCAGCGTCGGTGGGCGGGACGTGGCCTACAATGAGCAGTTCTTC.

The CDR3 coding sequence is TGTGCCAGCAGTTTATCGAGGACTACTAGTGCGGCAACCCACGAGCAGTACTTC. Translation gives CASSLSRTTSAATHEQYF. The gene calls are TRBV12-3 or TRBV12-4 and TRBJ2-7; possibly TRBD2 for D (6 bases). The CDR3 spans 18 residues. Trimming left V 2 bases short and J 5 bases short, with 25 bases between.

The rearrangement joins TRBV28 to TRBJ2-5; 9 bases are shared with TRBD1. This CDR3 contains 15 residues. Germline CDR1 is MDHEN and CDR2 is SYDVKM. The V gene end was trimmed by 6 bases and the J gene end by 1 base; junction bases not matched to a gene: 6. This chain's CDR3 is CASRQVTGGQETQYF. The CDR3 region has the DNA TGTGCCAGCAGGCAGGTGACAGGGGGCCAAGAGACCCAGTACTTC.

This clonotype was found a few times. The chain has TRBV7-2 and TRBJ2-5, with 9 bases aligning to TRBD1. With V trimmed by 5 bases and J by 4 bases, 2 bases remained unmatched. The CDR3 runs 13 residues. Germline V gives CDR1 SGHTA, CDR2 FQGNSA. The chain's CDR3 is CASSRDRAETQYF. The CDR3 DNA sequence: TGTGCCAGCAGCCGGGACAGGGCAGAGACCCAGTACTTC. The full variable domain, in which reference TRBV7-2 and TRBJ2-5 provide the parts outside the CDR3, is GAGVSQSPSNKVTEKGKDVELRCDPISGHTALYWYRQSLGQGLEFLIYFQGNSAPDKSGLPSDRFSAERTGGSVSTLTIQRTQQEDSAVYLCASSRDRAETQYFGPGTRLLVL.

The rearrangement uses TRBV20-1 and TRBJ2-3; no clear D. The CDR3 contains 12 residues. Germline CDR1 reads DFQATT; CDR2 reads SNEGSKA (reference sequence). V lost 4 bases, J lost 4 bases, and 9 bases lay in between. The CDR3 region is CSATRLADTQYF. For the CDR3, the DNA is TGCAGTGCTACAAGATTAGCAGATACGCAGTATTTT.

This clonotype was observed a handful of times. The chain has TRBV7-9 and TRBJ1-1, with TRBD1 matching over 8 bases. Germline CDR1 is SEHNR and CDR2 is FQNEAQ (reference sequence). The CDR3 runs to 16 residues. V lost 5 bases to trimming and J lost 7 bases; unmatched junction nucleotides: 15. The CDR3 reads CASSPEADRGQGEAFF. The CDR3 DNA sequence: TGTGCCAGCAGCCCGGAGGCTGACAGGGGCCAAGGTGAAGCTTTCTTT.

This CDR3 reads CSAYRGEGEQFF. In DNA form, the CDR3 reads TGCAGCGCGTACAGGGGTGAGGGTGAGCAGTTCTTC. This sequence joins TRBV29-1 and TRBJ2-1, with 7 nucleotides matching TRBD1. CDR1 is SQVTM, CDR2 ANQGSEA, per germline. The length of the CDR3 is 12 residues. Trimming cost V 7 bases and J 9 bases; bases outside gene matches: 9.

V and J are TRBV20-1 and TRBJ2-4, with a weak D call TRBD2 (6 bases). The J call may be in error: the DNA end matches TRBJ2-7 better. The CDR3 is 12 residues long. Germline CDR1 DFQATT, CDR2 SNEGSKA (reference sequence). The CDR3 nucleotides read TGCAGTGCTAGAAACCAGGGAGGCGAGCAGTACTTC. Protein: CSARNQGGEQYF.